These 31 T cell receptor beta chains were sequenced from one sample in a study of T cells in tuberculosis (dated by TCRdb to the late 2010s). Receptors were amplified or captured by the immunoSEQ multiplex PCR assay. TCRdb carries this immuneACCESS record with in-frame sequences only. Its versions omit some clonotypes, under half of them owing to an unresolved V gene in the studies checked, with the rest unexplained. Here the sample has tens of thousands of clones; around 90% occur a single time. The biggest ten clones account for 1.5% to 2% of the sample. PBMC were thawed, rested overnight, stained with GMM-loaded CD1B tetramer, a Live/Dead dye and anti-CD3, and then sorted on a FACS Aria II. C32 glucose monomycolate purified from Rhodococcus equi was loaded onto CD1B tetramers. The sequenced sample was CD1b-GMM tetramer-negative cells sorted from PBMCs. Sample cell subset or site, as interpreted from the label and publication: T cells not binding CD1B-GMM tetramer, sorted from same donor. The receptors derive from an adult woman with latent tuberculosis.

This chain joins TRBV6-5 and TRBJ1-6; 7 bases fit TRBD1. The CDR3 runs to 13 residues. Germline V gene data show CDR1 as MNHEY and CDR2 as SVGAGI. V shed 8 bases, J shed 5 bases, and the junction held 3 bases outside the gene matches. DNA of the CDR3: TGTGCCAGCCCAACAGGGGATAATTCACCCCTCCACTTT. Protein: CASPTGDNSPLHF.

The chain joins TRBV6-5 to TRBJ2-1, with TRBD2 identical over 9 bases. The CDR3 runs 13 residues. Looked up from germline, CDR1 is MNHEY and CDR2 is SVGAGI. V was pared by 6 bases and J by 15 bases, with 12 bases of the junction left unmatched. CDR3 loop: CASRRGLAGRGFF. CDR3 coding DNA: TGTGCCAGCAGGCGGGGACTAGCCGGTCGCGGGTTCTTC.

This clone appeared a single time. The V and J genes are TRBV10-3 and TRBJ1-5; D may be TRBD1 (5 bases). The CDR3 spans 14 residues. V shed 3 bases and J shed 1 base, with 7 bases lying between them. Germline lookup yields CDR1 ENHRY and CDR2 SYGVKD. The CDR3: CAISDRVSNQPQHF. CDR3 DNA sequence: TGTGCCATCAGTGACAGGGTCAGCAATCAGCCCCAGCATTTT.

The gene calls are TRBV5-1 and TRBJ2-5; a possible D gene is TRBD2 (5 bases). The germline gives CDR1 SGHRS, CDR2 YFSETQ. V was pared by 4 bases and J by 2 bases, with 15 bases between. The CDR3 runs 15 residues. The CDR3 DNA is TGCGCCAGCAGCCGAAACTCGGGGAATCAAGAGACCCAGTACTTC. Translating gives CASSRNSGNQETQYF.

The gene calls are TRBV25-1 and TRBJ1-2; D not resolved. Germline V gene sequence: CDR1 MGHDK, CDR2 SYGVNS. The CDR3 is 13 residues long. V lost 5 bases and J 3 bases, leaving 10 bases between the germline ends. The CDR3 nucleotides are TGTGCCAGCAGTAGTGCCGGAGACTATGGCTACACCTTC. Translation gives CASSSAGDYGYTF.

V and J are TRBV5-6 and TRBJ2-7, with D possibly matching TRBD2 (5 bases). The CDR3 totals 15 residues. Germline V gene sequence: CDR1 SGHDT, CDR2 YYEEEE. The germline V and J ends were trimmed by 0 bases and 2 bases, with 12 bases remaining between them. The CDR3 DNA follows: TGTGCCAGCAGCTTGGGACCGTCCGGGGCCTACGAGCAGTACTTC. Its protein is CASSLGPSGAYEQYF.

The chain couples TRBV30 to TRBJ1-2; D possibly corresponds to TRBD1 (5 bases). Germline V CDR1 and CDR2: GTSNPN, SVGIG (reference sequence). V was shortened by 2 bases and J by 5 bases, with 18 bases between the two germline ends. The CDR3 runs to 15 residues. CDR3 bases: TGTGCCTGGAGTCCTTCGGGGGGAGCTCCGTATGGCTACACCTTC. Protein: CAWSPSGGAPYGYTF.

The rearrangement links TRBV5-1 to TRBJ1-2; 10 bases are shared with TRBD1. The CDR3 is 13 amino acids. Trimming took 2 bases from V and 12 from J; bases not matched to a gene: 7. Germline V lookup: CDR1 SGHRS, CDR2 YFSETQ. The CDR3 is CASSFRDRGSNTF. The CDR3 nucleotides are TGCGCCAGCAGCTTCCGGGACAGGGGTTCAAACACCTTC.

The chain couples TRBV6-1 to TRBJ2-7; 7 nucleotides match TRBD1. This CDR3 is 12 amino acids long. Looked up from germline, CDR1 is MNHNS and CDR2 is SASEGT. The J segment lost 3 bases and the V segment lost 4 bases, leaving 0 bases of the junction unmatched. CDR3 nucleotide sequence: TGTGCCAGCAGTGGACAGGGCTACGAGCAGTACTTC. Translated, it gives CASSGQGYEQYF.

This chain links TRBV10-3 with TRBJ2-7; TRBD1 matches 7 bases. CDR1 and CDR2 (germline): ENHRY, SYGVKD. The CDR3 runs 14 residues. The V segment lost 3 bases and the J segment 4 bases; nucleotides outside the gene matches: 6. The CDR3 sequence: CAISDYRGHYEQYF. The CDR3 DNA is TGTGCCATCAGTGATTATAGGGGGCATTACGAGCAGTACTTC.

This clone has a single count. CDR3 in DNA: TGTGCCAGCAGCCAAGTTTGGGGCTCGGGCGGCTATGGCTACACCTTC. Encoded protein: CASSQVWGSGGYGYTF. The V gene is TRBV14, the J gene TRBJ1-2, with TRBD1 as a possible D gene (5 bases). Trimming shortened V by 1 base and J by 4 bases, and 16 bases separated the two germline ends. CDR1 SGHDN and CDR2 FVKESK come from the germline V gene. The CDR3 contains 16 residues.

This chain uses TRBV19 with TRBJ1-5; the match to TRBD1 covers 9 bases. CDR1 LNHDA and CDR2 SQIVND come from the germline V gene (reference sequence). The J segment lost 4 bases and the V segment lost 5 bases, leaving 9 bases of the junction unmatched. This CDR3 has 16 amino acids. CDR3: CASSSGQGGGNQPQHF. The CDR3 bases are TGTGCCAGTAGTTCGGGACAGGGCGGCGGTAATCAGCCCCAGCATTTT.

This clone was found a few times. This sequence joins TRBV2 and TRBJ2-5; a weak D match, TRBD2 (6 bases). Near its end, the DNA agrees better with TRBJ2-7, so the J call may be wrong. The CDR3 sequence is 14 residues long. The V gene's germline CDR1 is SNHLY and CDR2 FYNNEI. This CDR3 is CASGVRGSSYEQYF. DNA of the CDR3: TGTGCCAGCGGGGTTCGGGGGAGCTCCTACGAGCAGTACTTC.

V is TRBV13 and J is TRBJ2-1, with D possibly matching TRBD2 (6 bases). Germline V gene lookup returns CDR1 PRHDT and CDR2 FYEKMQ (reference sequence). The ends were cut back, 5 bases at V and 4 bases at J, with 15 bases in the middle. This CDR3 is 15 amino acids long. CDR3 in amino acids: CASSPRDGGYNEQFF. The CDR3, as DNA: TGTGCCAGCAGCCCCCGGGACGGGGGATACAATGAGCAGTTCTTC.

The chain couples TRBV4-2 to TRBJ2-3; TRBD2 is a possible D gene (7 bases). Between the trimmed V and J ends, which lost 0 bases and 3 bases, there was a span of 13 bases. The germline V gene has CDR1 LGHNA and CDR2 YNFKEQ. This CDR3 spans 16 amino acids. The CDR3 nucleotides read TGTGCCAGCAGCCAAGATGCGCGGGGGCGGACAGATACGCAGTATTTT. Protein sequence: CASSQDARGRTDTQYF.

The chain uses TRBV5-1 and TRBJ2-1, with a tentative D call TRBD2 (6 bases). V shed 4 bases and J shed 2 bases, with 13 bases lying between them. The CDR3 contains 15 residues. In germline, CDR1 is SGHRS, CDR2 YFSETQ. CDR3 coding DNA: TGCGCCAGCAGCAGTGGGGGGAGCACCTACAATGAGCAGTTCTTC. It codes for CASSSGGSTYNEQFF.

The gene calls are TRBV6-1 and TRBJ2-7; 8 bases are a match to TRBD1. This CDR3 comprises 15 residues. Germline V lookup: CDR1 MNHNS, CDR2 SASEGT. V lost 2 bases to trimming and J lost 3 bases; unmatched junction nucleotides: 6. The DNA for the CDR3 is TGTGCCAGCAGTGAACGGACAGGGTTACACTACGAGCAGTACTTC. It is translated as CASSERTGLHYEQYF.

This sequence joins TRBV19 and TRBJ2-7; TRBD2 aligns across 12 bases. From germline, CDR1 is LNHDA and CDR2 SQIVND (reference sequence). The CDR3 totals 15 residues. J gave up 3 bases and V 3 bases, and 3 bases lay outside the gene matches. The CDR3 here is CASSIKTSGGYEQYF. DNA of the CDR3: TGTGCCAGTAGTATCAAGACTAGCGGGGGCTACGAGCAGTACTTC. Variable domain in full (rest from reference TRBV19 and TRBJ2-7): DGGITQSPKYLFRKEGQNVTLSCEQNLNHDAMYWYRQDPGQGLRLIYYSQIVNDFQKGDIAEGYSVSREKKESFPLTVTSAQKNPTAFYLCASSIKTSGGYEQYFGPGTRLTVT.

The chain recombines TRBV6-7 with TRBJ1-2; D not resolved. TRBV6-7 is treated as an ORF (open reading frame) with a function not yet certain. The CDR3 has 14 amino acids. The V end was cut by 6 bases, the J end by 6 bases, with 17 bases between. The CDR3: CASRIAVALHGYTF. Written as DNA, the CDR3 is TGTGCCAGCAGGATAGCGGTTGCCCTCCATGGCTACACCTTC.

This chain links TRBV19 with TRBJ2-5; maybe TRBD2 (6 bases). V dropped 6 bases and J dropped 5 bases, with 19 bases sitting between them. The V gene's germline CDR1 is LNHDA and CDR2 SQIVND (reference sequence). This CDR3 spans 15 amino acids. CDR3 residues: CASRTDATRGETQYF. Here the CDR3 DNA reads TGTGCCAGTAGGACTGACGCGACTAGAGGGGAGACCCAGTACTTC. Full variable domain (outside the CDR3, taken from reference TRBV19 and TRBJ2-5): DGGITQSPKYLFRKEGQNVTLSCEQNLNHDAMYWYRQDPGQGLRLIYYSQIVNDFQKGDIAEGYSVSREKKESFPLTVTSAQKNPTAFYLCASRTDATRGETQYFGPGTRLLVL.

The CDR3 DNA reads TGTGCCAGCAGTCTCCGGGACAGGGGCACAGATACGCAGTATTTT. Its protein is CASSLRDRGTDTQYF. The V call is TRBV6-1, the J call TRBJ2-3, with 9 nucleotides matching TRBD1. This CDR3 contains 15 residues. V gave up 5 bases and J gave up 1 base; unmatched junction bases: 4. Germline values: CDR1 MNHNS, CDR2 SASEGT.

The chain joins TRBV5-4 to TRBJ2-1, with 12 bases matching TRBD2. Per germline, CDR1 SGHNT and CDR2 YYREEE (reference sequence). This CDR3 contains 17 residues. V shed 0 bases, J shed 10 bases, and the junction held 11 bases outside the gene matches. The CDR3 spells CASSLEPASGGAREQFF. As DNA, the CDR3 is TGTGCCAGCAGCTTGGAGCCGGCTAGCGGGGGGGCAAGGGAGCAGTTCTTC.

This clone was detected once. CDR3 residues: CASSLDPAGAFEQFF. CDR3 sequence (DNA): TGTGCCAGCAGCTTAGATCCAGCGGGGGCTTTTGAGCAGTTCTTC. This chain connects TRBV11-2 to TRBJ2-1; 8 nucleotides line up with TRBD2. The CDR3 loop spans 15 amino acids. CDR1 and CDR2 (germline): SGHAT, FQNNGV. Germline trimming cut 0 bases from V and 9 bases from J; bases unmatched to any gene: 7.

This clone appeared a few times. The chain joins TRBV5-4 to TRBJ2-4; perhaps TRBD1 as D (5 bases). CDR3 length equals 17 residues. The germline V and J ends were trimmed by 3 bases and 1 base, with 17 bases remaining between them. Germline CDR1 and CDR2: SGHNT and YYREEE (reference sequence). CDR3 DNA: TGTGCCAGCAGCTACCAAACAGGCCGTGGGGCCAAAAACATTCAGTACTTC. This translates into CASSYQTGRGAKNIQYF.

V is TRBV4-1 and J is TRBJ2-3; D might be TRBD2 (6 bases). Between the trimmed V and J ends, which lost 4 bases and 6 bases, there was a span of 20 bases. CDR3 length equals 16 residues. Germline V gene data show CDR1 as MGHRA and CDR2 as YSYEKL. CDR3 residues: CASSPREVLDTDTQYF. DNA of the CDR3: TGCGCCAGCAGCCCTAGGGAGGTATTGGACACGGATACGCAGTATTTT.

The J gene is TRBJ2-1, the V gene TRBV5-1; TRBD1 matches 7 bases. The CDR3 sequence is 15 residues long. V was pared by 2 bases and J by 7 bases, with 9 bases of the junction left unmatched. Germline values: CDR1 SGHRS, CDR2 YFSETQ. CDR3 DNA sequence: TGCGCCAGCAGCTTTTGGGGACAGTTCGCTAATGAGCAGTTCTTC. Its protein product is CASSFWGQFANEQFF.

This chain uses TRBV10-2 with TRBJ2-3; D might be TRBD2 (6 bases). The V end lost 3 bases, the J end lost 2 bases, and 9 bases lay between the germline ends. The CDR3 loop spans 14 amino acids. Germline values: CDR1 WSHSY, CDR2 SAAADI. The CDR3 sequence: CASSDRGTTDTQYF. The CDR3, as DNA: TGCGCCAGCAGTGATCGGGGGACCACAGATACGCAGTATTTT.

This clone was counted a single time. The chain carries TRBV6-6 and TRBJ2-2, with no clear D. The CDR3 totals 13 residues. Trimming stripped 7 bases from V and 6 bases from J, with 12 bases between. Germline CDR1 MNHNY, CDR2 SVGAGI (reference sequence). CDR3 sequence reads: CASISEAPGELFF. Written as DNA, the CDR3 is TGTGCCAGCATCTCCGAGGCCCCCGGGGAGCTGTTTTTT.

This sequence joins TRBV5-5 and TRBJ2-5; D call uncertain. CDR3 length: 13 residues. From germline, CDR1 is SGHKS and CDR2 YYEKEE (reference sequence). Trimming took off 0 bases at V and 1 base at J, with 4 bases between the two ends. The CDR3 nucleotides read TGTGCCAGCAGCTTGGGACTCCAAGAGACCCAGTACTTC. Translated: CASSLGLQETQYF.

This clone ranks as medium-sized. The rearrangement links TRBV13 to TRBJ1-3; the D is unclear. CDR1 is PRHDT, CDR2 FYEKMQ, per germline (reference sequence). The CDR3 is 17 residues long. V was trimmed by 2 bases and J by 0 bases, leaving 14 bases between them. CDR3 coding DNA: TGTGCCAGCAGCTTAAGAATGGGCAGAACCTCTGGAAACACCATATATTTT. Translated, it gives CASSLRMGRTSGNTIYF. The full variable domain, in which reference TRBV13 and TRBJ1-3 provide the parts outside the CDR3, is AAGVIQSPRHLIKEKRETATLKCYPIPRHDTVYWYQQGPGQDPQFLISFYEKMQSDKGSIPDRFSAQQFSDYHSELNMSSLELGDSALYFCASSLRMGRTSGNTIYFGEGSWLTVV.

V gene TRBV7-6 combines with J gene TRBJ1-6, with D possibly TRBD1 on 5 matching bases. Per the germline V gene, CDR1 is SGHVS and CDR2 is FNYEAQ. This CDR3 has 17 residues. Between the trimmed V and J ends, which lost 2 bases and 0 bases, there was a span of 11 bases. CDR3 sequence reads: CASSLRGGSSYNSPLHF. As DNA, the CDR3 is TGTGCCAGCAGCTTAAGGGGCGGGAGCTCCTATAATTCACCCCTCCACTTT. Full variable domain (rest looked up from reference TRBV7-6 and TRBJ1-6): GAGVSQSPRYKVTKRGQDVALRCDPISGHVSLYWYRQALGQGPEFLTYFNYEAQQDKSGLPNDRFSAERPEGSISTLTIQRTEQRDSAMYRCASSLRGGSSYNSPLHFGNGTRLTVT.